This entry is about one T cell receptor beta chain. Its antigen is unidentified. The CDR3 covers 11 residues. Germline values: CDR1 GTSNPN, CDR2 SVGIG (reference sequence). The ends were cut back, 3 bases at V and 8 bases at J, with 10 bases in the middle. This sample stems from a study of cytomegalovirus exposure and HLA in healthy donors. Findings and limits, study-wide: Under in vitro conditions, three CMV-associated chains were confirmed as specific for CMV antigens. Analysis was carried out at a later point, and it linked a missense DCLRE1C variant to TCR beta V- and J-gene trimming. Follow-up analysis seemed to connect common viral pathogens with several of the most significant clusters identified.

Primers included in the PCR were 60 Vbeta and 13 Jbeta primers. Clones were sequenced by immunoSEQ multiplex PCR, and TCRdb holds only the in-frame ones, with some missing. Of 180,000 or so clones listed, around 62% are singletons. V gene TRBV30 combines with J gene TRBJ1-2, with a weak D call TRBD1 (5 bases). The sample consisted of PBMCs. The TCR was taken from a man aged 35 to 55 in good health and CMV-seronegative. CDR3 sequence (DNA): TGTGCCTGGAGCTGGGGGGAGGGCTACACCTTC. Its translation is CAWSWGEGYTF.